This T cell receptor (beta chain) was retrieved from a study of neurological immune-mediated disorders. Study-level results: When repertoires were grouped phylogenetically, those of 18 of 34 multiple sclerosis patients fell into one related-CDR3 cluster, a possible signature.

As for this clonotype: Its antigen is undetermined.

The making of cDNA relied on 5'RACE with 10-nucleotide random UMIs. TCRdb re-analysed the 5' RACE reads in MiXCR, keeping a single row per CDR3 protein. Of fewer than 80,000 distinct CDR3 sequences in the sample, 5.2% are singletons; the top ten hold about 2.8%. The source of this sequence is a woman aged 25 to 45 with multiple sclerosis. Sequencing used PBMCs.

CDR3 DNA: TGTGCCAGCAGCCCAGTAGCCACAGGGGGATCCTACAATGAGCAGTTCTTC. This translates into CASSPVATGGSYNEQFF. V usage is TRBV7-9 and J usage is TRBJ2-1; 8 positions match TRBD1. The CDR3 runs to 17 residues. Losses at the gene ends were 5 bases for V and 1 base for J; bases not matched to a gene: 10. The germline CDR1 and CDR2 sequences are SEHNR and FQNEAQ (reference sequence).